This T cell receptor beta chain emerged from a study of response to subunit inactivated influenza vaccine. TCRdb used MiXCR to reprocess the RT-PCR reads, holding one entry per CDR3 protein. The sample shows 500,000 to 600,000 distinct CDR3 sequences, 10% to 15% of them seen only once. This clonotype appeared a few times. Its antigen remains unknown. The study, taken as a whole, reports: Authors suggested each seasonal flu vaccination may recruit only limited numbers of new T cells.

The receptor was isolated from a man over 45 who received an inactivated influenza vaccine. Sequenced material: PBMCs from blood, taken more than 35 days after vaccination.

The CDR3 DNA reads TGTGCCAGCAGCTGGACGACTACAGGCTTTGGAAACACCATATATTTT. Translated, it gives CASSWTTTGFGNTIYF. The V call is TRBV7-2, the J call TRBJ1-3, with TRBD1 as a possible D gene (5 bases). The CDR3 has 16 residues. CDR1 is SGHTA and CDR2 is FQGNSA in the germline V gene. Trimming removed 4 bases from V and 3 bases from J, with 16 bases in between.